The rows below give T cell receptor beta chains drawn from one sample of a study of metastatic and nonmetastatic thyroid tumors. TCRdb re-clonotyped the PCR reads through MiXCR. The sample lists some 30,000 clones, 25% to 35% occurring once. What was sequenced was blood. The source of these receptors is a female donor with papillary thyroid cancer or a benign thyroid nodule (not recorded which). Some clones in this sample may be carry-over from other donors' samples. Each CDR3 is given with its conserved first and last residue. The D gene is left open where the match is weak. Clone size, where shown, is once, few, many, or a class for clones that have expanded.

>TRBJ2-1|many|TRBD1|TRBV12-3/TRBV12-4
TGTGCCAGCAGGCCTCGGCAGGGGGCGACGGGAGAGCAGTTCTTC
CASRPRQGATGEQFF
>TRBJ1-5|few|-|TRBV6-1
TGTGCCAGCAGTGAAAGGTGGGCGCCTCAGCCCCAGCATTTT
CASSERWAPQPQHF
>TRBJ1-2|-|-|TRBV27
TGTGCCAGCAGTTTAAGGGCCCAGACCTCAGCTAACTATGGCTACACCTTC
CASSLRAQTSANYGYTF
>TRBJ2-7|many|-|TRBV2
TGTGCCAGCAGTGCAGGGTACGAGCAGTACTTC
CASSAGYEQYF
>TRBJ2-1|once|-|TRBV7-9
TGTGCCAGCAGCCCCCGCGCTGACAATGAGCAGTTCTTC
CASSPRADNEQFF
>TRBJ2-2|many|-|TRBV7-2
TGTGCCAGCACCACCTACTTGAACACCGGGGAGCTGTTTTTT
CASTTYLNTGELFF
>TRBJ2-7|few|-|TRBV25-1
TGTGCCAGCAGTGAATACCCCCCTCCGGGAGACTTTTACGAGCAGTACTTC
CASSEYPPPGDFYEQYF
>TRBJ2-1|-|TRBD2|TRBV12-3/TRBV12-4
TGTGCCAGCAGTTTAAATAGCGGGAGATGGAATCAGCAGGTCTTC
CASSLNSGRWNQQVF
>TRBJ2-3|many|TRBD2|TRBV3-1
TGTGCCAGCAGCCCCGGAGATATAGCGGGAGATGGAGATACGCAGTATTTT
CASSPGDIAGDGDTQYF
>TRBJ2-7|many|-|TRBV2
TGTGCCAGCAGAGAGGACACCAGCTCCTACGAGCAGTACTTC
CASREDTSSYEQYF
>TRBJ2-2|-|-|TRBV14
TGTGCCAGCAGCTCTATCTGGAACACCGGGGAGCTGTTTTTT
CASSSIWNTGELFF
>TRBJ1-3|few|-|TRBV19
TGTGCCAGTAGTATAGGGAGGAACACCATATATTTT
CASSIGRNTIYF
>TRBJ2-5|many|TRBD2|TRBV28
TGTGCCAGCCAGGGGACTAGCGGGAGGAGGAGGGAGACCCAGTACTTC
CASQGTSGRRRETQYF
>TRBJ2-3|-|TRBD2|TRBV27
TGTGCCAGCATTGGACTAGCGGCAACAGATACGCAGTATTTT
CASIGLAATDTQYF
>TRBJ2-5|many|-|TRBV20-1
TGCAGTGCTAGAGACATACGGCCACAAGAGACCCAGTACTTC
CSARDIRPQETQYF
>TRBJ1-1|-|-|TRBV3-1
TGTGCCAGCAGCCAAGGCGGTAGGGGTACTGAAGCTTTCTTT
CASSQGGRGTEAFF
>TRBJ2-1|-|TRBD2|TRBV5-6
TGTGCCAGCAGCTTCTCCGGTCTAGCGGTTGAGCAGTTCTTC
CASSFSGLAVEQFF
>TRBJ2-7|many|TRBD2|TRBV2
TGTGCCAGCAGTGAAGGGGTCGGACTAGCGTTAAGCTCCTACGAGCAGTACTTC
CASSEGVGLALSSYEQYF
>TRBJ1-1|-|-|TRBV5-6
TGTGTCAGCAGCGTTGATATCAGGGGTGGTTTGAACACTGAAGCTTTCTTT
CVSSVDIRGGLNTEAFF
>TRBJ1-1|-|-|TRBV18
TGTGCCAGCTCAAGCAGGGAAGAAACTGAAGCTTTCTTT
CASSSREETEAFF
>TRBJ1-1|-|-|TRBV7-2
TGTGCCAGCAGCTTAGGTCGACGGGCTGAAGCTTTCTTT
CASSLGRRAEAFF
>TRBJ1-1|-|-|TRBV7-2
TGTGCCAGCATCTTAGGCCCGGGTAGGGCTGAAGCTTTCTTT
CASILGPGRAEAFF
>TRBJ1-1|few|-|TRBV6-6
TGTGCCAGCATTTACGGAGGGTCAAAAACTGAAGCTTTCTTT
CASIYGGSKTEAFF
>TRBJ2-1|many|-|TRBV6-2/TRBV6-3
TGTGCCAGCAGTTACGAGAGTGAGCAGTTCTTC
CASSYESEQFF
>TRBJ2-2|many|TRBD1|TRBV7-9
TGTGCCAGCAGACCCAGACAGGGGGCGTCCGGGGAGCTGTTTTTT
CASRPRQGASGELFF